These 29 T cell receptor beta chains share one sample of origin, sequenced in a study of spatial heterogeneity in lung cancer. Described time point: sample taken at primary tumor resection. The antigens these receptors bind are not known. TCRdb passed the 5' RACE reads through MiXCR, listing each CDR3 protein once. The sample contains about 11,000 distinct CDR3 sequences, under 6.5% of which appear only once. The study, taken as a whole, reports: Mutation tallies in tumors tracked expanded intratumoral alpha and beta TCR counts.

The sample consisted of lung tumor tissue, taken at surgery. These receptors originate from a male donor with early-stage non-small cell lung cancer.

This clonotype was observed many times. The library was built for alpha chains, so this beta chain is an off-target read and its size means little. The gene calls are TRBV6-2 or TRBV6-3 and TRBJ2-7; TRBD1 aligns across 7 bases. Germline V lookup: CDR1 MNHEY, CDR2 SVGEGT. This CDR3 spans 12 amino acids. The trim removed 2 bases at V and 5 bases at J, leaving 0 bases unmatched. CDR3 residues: CASSYDRDEQYF. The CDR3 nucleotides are TGTGCCAGCAGTTACGACAGGGACGAGCAGTACTTC.

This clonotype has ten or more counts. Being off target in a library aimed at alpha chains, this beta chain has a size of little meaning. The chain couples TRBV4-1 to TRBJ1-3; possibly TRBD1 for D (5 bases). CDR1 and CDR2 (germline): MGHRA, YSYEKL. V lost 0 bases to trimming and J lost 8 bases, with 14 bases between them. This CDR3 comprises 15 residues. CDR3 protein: CASSQDPGTRDTIYF. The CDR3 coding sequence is TGCGCCAGCAGCCAAGATCCAGGGACCAGGGACACCATATATTTT.

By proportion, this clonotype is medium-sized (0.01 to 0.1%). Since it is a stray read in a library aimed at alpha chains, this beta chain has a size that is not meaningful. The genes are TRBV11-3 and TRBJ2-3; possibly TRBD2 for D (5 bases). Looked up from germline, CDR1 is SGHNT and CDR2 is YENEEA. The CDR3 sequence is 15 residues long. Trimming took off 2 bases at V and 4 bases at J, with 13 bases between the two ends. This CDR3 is CASSLSGSRADTQYF. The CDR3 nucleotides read TGTGCCAGCAGCTTAAGTGGGAGCCGGGCAGATACGCAGTATTTT.

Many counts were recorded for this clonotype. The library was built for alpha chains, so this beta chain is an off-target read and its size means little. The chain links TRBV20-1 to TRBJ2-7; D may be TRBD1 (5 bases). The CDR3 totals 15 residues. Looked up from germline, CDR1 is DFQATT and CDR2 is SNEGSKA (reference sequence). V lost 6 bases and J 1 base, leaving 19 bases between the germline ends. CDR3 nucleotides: TGCAGTGCGTACGCTCAGGGTAGTTTGTCCTACGAGCAGTACTTC. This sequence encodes CSAYAQGSLSYEQYF.

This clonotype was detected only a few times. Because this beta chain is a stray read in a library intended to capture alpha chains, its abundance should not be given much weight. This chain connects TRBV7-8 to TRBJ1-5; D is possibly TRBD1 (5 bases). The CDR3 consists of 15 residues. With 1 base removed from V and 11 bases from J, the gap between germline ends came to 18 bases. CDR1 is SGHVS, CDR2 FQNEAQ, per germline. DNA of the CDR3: TGTGCCAGCAGCTTAGGGGGGTCTGATATTTCAGCCCAGCATTTT. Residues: CASSLGGSDISAQHF.

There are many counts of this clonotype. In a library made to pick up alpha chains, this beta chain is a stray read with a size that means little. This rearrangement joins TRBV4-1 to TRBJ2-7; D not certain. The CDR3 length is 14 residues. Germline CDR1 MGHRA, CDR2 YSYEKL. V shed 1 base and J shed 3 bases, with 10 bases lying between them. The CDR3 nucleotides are TGCGCCAGCAGCCAAGCGGTCGGTAACTACGAGCAGTACTTC. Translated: CASSQAVGNYEQYF.

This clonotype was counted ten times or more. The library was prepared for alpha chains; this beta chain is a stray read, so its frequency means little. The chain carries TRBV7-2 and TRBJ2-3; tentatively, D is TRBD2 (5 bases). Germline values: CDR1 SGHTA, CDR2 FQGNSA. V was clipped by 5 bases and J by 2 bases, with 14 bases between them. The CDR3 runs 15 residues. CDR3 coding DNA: TGTGCCAGCAGCCAAGGACTGTCCTCCACAGATACGCAGTATTTT. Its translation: CASSQGLSSTDTQYF.

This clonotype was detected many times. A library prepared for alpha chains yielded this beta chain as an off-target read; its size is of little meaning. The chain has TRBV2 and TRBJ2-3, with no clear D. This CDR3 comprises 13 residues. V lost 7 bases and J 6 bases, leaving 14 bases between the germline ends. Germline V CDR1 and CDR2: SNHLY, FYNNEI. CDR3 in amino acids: CASTTGPADTQYF. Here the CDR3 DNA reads TGTGCCAGCACCACCGGGCCGGCGGATACGCAGTATTTT.

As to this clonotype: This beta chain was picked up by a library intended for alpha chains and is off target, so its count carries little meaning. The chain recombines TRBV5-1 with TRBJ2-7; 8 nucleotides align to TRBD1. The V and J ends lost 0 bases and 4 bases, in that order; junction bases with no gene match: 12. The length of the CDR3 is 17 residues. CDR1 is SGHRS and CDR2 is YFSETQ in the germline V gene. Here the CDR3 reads CASSLAGQGAKVYEQYF. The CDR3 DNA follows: TGCGCCAGCAGCTTGGCCGGTCAGGGGGCGAAGGTTTACGAGCAGTACTTC.

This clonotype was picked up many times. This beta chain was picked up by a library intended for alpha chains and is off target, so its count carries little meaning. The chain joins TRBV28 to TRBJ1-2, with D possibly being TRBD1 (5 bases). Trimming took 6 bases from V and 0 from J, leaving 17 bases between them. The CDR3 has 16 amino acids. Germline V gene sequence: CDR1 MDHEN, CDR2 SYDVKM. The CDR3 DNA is TGTGCCAGCAGGAGCGCTGGGGCGGCAGCTAACTATGGCTACACCTTC. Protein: CASRSAGAAANYGYTF.

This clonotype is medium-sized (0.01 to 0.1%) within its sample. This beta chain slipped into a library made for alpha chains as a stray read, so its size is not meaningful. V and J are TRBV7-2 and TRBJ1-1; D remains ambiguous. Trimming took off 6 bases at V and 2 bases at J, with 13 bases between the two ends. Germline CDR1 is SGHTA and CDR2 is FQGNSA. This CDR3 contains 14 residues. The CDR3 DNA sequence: TGTGCCAGCAGAAACTTGAATAGTAACACTGAAGCTTTCTTT. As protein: CASRNLNSNTEAFF.

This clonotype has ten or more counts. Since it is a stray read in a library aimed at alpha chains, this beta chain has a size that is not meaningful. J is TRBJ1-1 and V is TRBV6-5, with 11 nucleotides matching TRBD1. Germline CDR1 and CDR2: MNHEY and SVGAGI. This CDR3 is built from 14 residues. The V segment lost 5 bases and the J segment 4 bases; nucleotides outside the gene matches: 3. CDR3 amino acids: CASSGTGGSTEAFF. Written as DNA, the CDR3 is TGTGCCAGCAGTGGGACAGGGGGTAGCACTGAAGCTTTCTTT.

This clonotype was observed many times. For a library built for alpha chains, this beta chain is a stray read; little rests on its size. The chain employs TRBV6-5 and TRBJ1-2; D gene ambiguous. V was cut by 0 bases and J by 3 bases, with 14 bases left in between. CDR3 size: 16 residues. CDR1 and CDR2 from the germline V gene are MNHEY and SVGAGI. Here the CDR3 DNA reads TGTGCCAGCAGTTACTCGAGTCGCCCCGACGACTATGGCTACACCTTC. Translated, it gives CASSYSSRPDDYGYTF.

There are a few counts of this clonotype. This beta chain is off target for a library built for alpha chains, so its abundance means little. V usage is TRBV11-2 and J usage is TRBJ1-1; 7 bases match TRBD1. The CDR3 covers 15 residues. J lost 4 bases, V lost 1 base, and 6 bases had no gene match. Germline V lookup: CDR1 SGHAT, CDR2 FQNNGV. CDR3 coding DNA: TGTGCCAGCAGCTTAGTAAACAGGGGAGGCACTGAAGCTTTCTTT. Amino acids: CASSLVNRGGTEAFF.

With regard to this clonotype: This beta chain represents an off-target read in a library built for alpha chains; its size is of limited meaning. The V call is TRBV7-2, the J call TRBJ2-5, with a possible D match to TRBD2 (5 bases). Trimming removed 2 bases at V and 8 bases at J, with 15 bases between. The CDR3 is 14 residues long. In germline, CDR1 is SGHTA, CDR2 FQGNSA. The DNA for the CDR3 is TGTGCCAGCAGCTTAAAGTCCGGGGAGAACACCCAGTACTTC. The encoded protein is CASSLKSGENTQYF. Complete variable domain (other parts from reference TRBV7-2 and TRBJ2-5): GAGVSQSPSNKVTEKGKDVELRCDPISGHTALYWYRQSLGQGLEFLIYFQGNSAPDKSGLPSDRFSAERTGGSVSTLTIQRTQQEDSAVYLCASSLKSGENTQYFGPGTRLLVL.

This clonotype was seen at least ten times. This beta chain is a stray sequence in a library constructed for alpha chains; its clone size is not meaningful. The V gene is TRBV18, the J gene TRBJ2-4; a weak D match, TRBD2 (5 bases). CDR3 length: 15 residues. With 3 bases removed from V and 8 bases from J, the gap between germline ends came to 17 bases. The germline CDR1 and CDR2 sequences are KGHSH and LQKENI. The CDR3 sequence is CASSPGDTAIYIQYF. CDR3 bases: TGTGCCAGCTCACCGGGAGACACGGCTATCTACATTCAGTACTTC.

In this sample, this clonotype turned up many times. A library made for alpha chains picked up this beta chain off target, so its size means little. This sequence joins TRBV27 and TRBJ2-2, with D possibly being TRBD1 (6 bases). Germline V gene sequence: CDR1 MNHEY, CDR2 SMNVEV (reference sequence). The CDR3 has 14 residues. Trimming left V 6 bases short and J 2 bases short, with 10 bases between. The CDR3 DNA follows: TGTGCCAGCAGGGGGGACATCAACACCGGGGAGCTGTTTTTT. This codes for CASRGDINTGELFF.

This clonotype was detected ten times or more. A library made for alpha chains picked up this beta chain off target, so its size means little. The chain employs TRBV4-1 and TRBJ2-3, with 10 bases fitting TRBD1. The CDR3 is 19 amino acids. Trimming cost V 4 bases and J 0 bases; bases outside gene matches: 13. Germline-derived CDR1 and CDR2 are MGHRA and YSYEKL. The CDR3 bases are TGCGCCAGCAGCCCAGACCCGGGACAGGGGACTGCTAGCACAGATACGCAGTATTTT. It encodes CASSPDPGQGTASTDTQYF.

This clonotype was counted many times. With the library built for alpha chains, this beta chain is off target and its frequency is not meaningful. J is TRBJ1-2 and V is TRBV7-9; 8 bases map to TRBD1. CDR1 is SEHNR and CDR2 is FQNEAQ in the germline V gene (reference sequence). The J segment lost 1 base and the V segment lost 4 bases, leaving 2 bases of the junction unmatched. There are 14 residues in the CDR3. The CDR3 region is CASSSTGGNYGYTF. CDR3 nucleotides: TGTGCCAGCAGCTCTACAGGGGGTAACTATGGCTACACCTTC.

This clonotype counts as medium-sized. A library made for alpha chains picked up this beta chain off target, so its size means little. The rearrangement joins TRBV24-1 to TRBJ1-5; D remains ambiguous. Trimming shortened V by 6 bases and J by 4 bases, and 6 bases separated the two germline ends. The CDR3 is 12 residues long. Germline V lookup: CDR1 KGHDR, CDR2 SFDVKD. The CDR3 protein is CATSRPNQPQHF. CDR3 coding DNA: TGTGCCACCAGTAGGCCGAATCAGCCCCAGCATTTT.

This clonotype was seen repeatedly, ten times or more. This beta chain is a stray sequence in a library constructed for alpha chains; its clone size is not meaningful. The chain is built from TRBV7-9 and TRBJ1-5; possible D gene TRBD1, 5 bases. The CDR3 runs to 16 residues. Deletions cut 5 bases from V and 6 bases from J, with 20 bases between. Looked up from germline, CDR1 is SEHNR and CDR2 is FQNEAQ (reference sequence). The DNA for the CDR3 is TGTGCCAGCAGCCATAGCTTGGGGGTCGGCTCTCAGCCCCAGCATTTT. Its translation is CASSHSLGVGSQPQHF.

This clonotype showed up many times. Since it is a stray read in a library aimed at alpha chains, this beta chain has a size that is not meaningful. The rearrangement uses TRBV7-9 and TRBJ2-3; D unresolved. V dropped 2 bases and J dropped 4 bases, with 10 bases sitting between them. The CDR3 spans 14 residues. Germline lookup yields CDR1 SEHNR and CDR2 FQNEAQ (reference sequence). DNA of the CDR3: TGTGCCAGCAGCTTAAATCTAGGCGCAGATACGCAGTATTTT. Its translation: CASSLNLGADTQYF.

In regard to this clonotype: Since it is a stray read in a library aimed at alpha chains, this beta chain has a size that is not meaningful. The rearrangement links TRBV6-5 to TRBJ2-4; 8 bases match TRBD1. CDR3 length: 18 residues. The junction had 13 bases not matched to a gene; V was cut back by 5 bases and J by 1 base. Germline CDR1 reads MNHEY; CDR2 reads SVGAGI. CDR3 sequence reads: CASSTSFDRGLAKNIQYF. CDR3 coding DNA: TGTGCCAGCAGTACCAGCTTTGACAGGGGCCTGGCCAAAAACATTCAGTACTTC.

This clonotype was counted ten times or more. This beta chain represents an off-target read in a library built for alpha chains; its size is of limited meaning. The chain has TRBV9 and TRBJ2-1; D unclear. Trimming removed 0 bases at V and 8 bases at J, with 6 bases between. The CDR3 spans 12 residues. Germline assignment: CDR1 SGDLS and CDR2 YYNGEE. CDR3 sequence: CASSVDRDEQFF. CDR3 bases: TGTGCCAGCAGCGTAGACCGGGATGAGCAGTTCTTC.

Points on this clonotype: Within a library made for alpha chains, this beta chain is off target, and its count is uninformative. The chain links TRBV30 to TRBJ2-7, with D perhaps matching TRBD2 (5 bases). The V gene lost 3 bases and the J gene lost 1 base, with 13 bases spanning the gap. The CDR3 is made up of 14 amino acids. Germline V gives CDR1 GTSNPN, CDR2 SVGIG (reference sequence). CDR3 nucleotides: TGTGCCTGGAGCAGAGGGCGCCGGTCCTACGAGCAGTACTTC. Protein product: CAWSRGRRSYEQYF.

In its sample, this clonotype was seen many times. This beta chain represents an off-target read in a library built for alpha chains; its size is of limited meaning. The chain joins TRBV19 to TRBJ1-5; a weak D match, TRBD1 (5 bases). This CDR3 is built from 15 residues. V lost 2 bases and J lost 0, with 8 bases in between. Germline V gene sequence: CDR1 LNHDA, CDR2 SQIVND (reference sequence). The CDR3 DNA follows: TGTGCCAGTAGTATACAGGGATATAGCAATCAGCCCCAGCATTTT. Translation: CASSIQGYSNQPQHF.

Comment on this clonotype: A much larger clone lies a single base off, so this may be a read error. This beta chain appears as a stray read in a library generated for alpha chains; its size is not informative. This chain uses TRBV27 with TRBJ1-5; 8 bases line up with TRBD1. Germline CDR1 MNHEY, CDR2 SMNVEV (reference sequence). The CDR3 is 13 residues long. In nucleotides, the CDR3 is TGTACCAGCAGTTTAGCAGGGGGCCAGCCCCAGCATTTT. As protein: CTSSLAGGQPQHF.

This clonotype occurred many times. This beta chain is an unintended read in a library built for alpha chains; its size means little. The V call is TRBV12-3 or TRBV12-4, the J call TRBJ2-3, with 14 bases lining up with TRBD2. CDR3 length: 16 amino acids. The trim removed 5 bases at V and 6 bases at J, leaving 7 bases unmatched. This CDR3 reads CASSPSRTSGGDTQYF. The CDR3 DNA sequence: TGTGCCAGCAGTCCGTCACGGACTAGCGGGGGGGATACGCAGTATTTT.

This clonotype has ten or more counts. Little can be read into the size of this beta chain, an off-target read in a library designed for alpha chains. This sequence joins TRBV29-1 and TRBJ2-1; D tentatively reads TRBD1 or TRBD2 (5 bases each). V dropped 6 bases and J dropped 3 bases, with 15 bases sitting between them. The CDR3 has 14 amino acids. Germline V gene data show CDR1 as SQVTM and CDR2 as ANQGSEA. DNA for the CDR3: TGCAGCGTCACTCCCGGGACGGGCTACAATGAGCAGTTCTTC. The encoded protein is CSVTPGTGYNEQFF.